These 20 T cell receptor beta chains were all obtained from the same sample, sequenced in a study of T cell responses to AZD1222 COVID-19 vaccine. Data came from immunoSEQ multiplex PCR; TCRdb stores just in-frame clones and leaves some out. The repertoire holds more than 85,000 clones, with around nine tenths as singletons. The source was peripheral blood, collected on day 0 of AZD1222 vaccination. These receptors were obtained from an adult in good health.

This chain links TRBV6-5 with TRBJ1-5; no definite D call. The germline CDR1 and CDR2 sequences are MNHEY and SVGAGI. Trimming took off 7 bases at V and 0 bases at J, with 13 bases between the two ends. The CDR3 covers 15 residues. The CDR3 region is CASMLGTHSNQPQHF. CDR3 bases: TGTGCCAGCATGCTGGGAACCCATAGCAATCAGCCCCAGCATTTT.

The chain employs TRBV5-1 and TRBJ2-5; 11 positions agree with TRBD1. V lost 0 bases to trimming and J lost 5 bases; unmatched junction nucleotides: 3. There are 15 residues in the CDR3. Germline V gene lookup returns CDR1 SGHRS and CDR2 YFSETQ. In DNA, the CDR3 is TGCGCCAGCAGCTTGGTGGGACAGGGGGGTGAGACCCAGTACTTC. Its translation: CASSLVGQGGETQYF.

In this sample, this clone turned up a few times. The V call is TRBV19, the J call TRBJ1-1, with 8 bases aligning to TRBD1. Germline loops: CDR1 LNHDA, CDR2 SQIVND (reference sequence). This CDR3 has 13 residues. V was pared by 10 bases and J by 0 bases, with 4 bases of the junction left unmatched. CDR3 DNA: TGTGCCACAAGACAGGGGTTGAACACTGAAGCTTTCTTT. Translated: CATRQGLNTEAFF. Full variable domain (remainder filled in from reference TRBV19 and TRBJ1-1): DGGITQSPKYLFRKEGQNVTLSCEQNLNHDAMYWYRQDPGQGLRLIYYSQIVNDFQKGDIAEGYSVSREKKESFPLTVTSAQKNPTAFYLCATRQGLNTEAFFGQGTRLTVV.

The gene calls are TRBV5-4 and TRBJ2-3; tentatively, D is TRBD2 (7 bases). CDR1 and CDR2 (germline): SGHNT, YYREEE (reference sequence). This CDR3 is 16 amino acids long. The V end was cut by 1 base, the J end by 0 bases, with 12 bases between. In DNA form, the CDR3 reads TGTGCCAGCAGCTTGTGGGGGGGCGTCAGCACAGATACGCAGTATTTT. Translating it yields CASSLWGGVSTDTQYF.

The chain has TRBV3-1 (or the pseudogene TRBV3-2) and TRBJ1-1; D gene unclear. The CDR3 sequence is 14 residues long. In germline, CDR1 is LGHDT, CDR2 YNNKEL (reference sequence). Trimming removed 1 base at V and 7 bases at J, with 13 bases between. The CDR3 DNA sequence: TGTGCCAGCAGCCAAGTGGAGGGATTCGATGAAGCTTTCTTT. This codes for CASSQVEGFDEAFF.

The rearrangement joins TRBV19 to TRBJ1-5; D is perhaps TRBD1 (6 bases). The germline V gene has CDR1 LNHDA and CDR2 SQIVND (reference sequence). This CDR3 is built from 16 residues. Trimming left V 0 bases short and J 6 bases short, with 15 bases between. The CDR3 bases are TGTGCCAGTAGTATAGATTATGGCAGGGGTGGTCAGCCCCAGCATTTT. It is translated as CASSIDYGRGGQPQHF.

This clone was observed many times. The chain couples TRBV28 to TRBJ2-1; TRBD2 might be the D (6 bases). This CDR3 contains 15 residues. V was clipped by 7 bases and J by 0 bases, with 13 bases between them. The V gene's germline CDR1 is MDHEN and CDR2 SYDVKM. The CDR3 DNA follows: TGTGCCAGCAAAGAGGAGGGCCTCTCCTACAATGAGCAGTTCTTC. It encodes CASKEEGLSYNEQFF.

V usage is TRBV5-6 and J usage is TRBJ1-2; D is ambiguous. The CDR3 contains 11 residues. V lost 0 bases to trimming and J lost 13 bases, with 10 bases between them. CDR1 and CDR2 from the germline V gene are SGHDT and YYEEEE. The CDR3, as DNA: TGTGCCAGCAGCTTGGGGCAAAGTTTCACCTTC. Translating gives CASSLGQSFTF.

The chain combines TRBV30 with TRBJ1-4; 10 bases match TRBD1. Germline assignment: CDR1 GTSNPN and CDR2 SVGIG (reference sequence). V was clipped by 0 bases and J by 5 bases; unmatched bases: 3. CDR3 length equals 15 residues. CDR3 DNA: TGTGCCTGGAGTGTACCGGACAGGGGGAATGAAAAACTGTTTTTT. The encoded protein is CAWSVPDRGNEKLFF.

The chain recombines TRBV2 with TRBJ2-5, with no clear D. With 3 bases removed from V and 2 bases from J, the gap between germline ends came to 10 bases. Germline loops: CDR1 SNHLY, CDR2 FYNNEI. The CDR3 is 14 amino acids. The CDR3 protein is CASSERPGQETQYF. The CDR3 region has the DNA TGTGCCAGCAGTGAGAGGCCCGGACAAGAGACCCAGTACTTC.

This chain joins TRBV6-4 and TRBJ1-2, with TRBD1 as a possible D gene (6 bases). The CDR3 length is 18 residues. V lost 0 bases and J lost 0, with 17 bases in between. CDR1 and CDR2 from the germline V gene are MRHNA and SNTAGT. Here the CDR3 DNA reads TGTGCCAGCAGTGACTCTCATGAGGACAGACGGGCTAACTATGGCTACACCTTC. It is translated as CASSDSHEDRRANYGYTF.

CDR3 region: CASSSDGYGYTF. The CDR3 nucleotides read TGCGCCAGCAGCTCGGACGGCTATGGCTACACCTTC. The chain uses TRBV5-1 and TRBJ1-2; D call uncertain. Trimming cost V 3 bases and J 4 bases, with 7 bases left between them. Germline values: CDR1 SGHRS, CDR2 YFSETQ. The CDR3 is made up of 12 amino acids.

This clone was detected only once. This chain connects TRBV19 to TRBJ2-7, with D perhaps assigned TRBD1 or TRBD2 (6 bases each). This CDR3 region has 14 residues. With 1 base removed from V and 3 bases from J, the gap between germline ends came to 10 bases. CDR1 is LNHDA, CDR2 SQIVND, per germline (reference sequence). CDR3 sequence reads: CASSIAGGGYEQYF. The CDR3 nucleotides read TGTGCCAGTAGTATAGCCGGAGGGGGCTACGAGCAGTACTTC.

The genes are TRBV3-1 (or the pseudogene TRBV3-2) and TRBJ2-5; 7 nucleotides agree with TRBD2. Trimming removed 4 bases from V and 4 bases from J; junction bases left unmatched: 9. The germline gives CDR1 LGHDT, CDR2 YNNKEL (reference sequence). CDR3 length equals 15 residues. CDR3 bases: TGTGCCAGCAGCCGTGGGGGGGGTGGGACAGAGACCCAGTACTTC. Residues: CASSRGGGGTETQYF.

The rearrangement joins TRBV3-1 (or the pseudogene TRBV3-2) to TRBJ2-7; D possibly uses TRBD1 or TRBD2 (5 bases each). The V gene lost 5 bases and the J gene lost 2 bases, with 16 bases spanning the gap. Germline CDR1 LGHDT, CDR2 YNNKEL (reference sequence). This CDR3 is built from 15 residues. In DNA form, the CDR3 reads TGTGCCAGCAGCGGGACGGGATATACGACCTACGAGCAGTACTTC. Translation gives CASSGTGYTTYEQYF.

The rearrangement uses TRBV3-1 (or the pseudogene TRBV3-2) and TRBJ1-2, with D hard to call. This CDR3 comprises 17 residues. V gave up 5 bases and J gave up 2 bases, with 21 bases separating them. Germline CDR1 LGHDT, CDR2 YNNKEL (reference sequence). CDR3 sequence: CASSSQGRGPSNYGYTF. In DNA, the CDR3 is TGTGCCAGCAGCTCACAAGGTAGAGGGCCATCGAACTATGGCTACACCTTC.

The rearrangement links TRBV3-1 (or the pseudogene TRBV3-2) to TRBJ2-1, with 10 positions matching TRBD2. CDR3 length: 15 residues. Trimming cost V 1 base and J 5 bases; bases outside gene matches: 2. Germline-derived CDR1 and CDR2 are LGHDT and YNNKEL (reference sequence). CDR3 sequence: CASSQGTSGHNEQFF. The CDR3 DNA follows: TGTGCCAGCAGCCAAGGGACTAGCGGTCACAATGAGCAGTTCTTC.

This clone showed up just once. The V gene is TRBV19, the J gene TRBJ1-4; 10 bases are a match to TRBD1. Germline CDR1 LNHDA, CDR2 SQIVND (reference sequence). Trimming at V came to 11 bases and at J to 6 bases, leaving 6 bases not matched to a gene. The CDR3 length is 13 residues. The CDR3 loop is CASWDRGYEKLFF. The CDR3 DNA follows: TGTGCCTCTTGGGACAGGGGTTATGAAAAACTGTTTTTT.

CDR3 nucleotide sequence: TGTGCCATAAGTAACCCCCAAGGGACAGGGACGATGGTTCAGCCCCAGCATTTT. It is translated as CAISNPQGTGTMVQPQHF. This sequence joins TRBV19 and TRBJ1-5, with 9 bases aligning to TRBD1. The germline V gene has CDR1 LNHDA and CDR2 SQIVND (reference sequence). This CDR3 region has 18 residues. Trimming took 10 bases from V and 6 from J; bases not matched to a gene: 22. The full variable domain, completed using reference TRBV19 and TRBJ1-5, is DGGITQSPKYLFRKEGQNVTLSCEQNLNHDAMYWYRQDPGQGLRLIYYSQIVNDFQKGDIAEGYSVSREKKESFPLTVTSAQKNPTAFYLCAISNPQGTGTMVQPQHFGDGTRLSIL.

Written as DNA, the CDR3 is TGTGCCAGCAGCTTAACAGGGGGCATCTCCCAGGCCTACAATGAGCAGTTCTTC. Encoded protein: CASSLTGGISQAYNEQFF. This chain joins TRBV7-8 and TRBJ2-1, with 9 bases lining up with TRBD1. The germline CDR1 and CDR2 sequences are SGHVS and FQNEAQ. The J segment lost 2 bases and the V segment lost 2 bases, leaving 10 bases of the junction unmatched. The CDR3 has 18 amino acids.